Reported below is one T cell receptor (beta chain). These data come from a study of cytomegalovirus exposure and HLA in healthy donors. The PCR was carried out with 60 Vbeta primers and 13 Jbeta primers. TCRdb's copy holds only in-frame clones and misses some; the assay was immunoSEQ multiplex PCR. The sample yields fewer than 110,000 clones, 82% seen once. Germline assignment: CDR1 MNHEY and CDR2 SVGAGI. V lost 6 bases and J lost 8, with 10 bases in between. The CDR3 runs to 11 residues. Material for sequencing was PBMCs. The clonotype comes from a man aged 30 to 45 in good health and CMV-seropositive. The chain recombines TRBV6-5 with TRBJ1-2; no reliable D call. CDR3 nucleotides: TGTGCCAGCAGCCCCGGTTCGGGCTACACCTTC. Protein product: CASSPGSGYTF.